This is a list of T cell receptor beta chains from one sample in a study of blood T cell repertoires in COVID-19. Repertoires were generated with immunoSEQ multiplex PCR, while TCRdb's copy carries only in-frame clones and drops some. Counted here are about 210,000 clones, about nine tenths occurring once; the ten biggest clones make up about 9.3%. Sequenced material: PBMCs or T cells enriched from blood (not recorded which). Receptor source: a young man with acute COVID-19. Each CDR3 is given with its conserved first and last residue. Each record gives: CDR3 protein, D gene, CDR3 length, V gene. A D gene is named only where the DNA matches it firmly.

CAWALAFQETQYF | - | 13 | TRBV30
CSASWSYGYTF | - | 11 | TRBV20-1
CASSFGLAAYEQYF | TRBD2 | 14 | TRBV28
CASSFSPGVSTDTQYF | - | 16 | TRBV7-9
CASSFSLAGPYEQYF | TRBD2 | 15 | TRBV13
CASSSRTASARLHAYGYTF | - | 19 | TRBV11-2
CASSFLRGLVGPGELFF | TRBD2 | 17 | TRBV11-2
CASSQTGLAKNIQYF | - | 15 | TRBV4-1
CASSLAPQGASGELFF | TRBD1 | 16 | TRBV7-2
CASSGPGQGHYEQYF | TRBD1 | 15 | TRBV9
CASSFGGTGGNEQYF | TRBD1 | 15 | TRBV5-1
CASSIPLAGVNEQFF | TRBD2 | 15 | TRBV19
CASSIQGGGNYGYTF | - | 15 | TRBV19
CASSQDEAPLVFTEAFF | - | 17 | TRBV3-1/TRBV3-2
CASSLGTNYEQYF | - | 13 | TRBV19
CASSSPERDPSYEQYF | TRBD2 | 16 | TRBV6-5
CASSTLSNEQFF | - | 12 | TRBV9
CASSPIAGGLSDNEQFF | TRBD2 | 17 | TRBV7-9
CASSECPIPTNEKLFF | - | 16 | TRBV25-1
CSVEDRNSYGYTF | - | 13 | TRBV29-1
CASSLTGGAETQYF | - | 14 | TRBV28
CAWSPGLAGLNTGELFF | TRBD2 | 17 | TRBV30
CASSRMGETSTDTQYF | - | 16 | TRBV5-4
CASSPQPNRQPQHF | - | 14 | TRBV28
CASSLDPRGGPYEQYF | - | 16 | TRBV28
CASSLDGGHEQYF | - | 13 | TRBV7-9
CASSPGQGVRTGELFF | TRBD1 | 16 | TRBV5-1
CASSFLAGSSYEQYF | TRBD2 | 15 | TRBV27
CASSYSSFQGQVKNIQYF | - | 18 | TRBV6-2/TRBV6-3
CAWSVIRSGQYF | - | 12 | TRBV30
CASSPRTGTYEQYF | TRBD1 | 14 | TRBV7-9
CASSFSGGLGETQYF | - | 15 | TRBV27
CASRPGTDSYEQYF | TRBD1 | 14 | TRBV25-1
CASSSRGGAGYNEQFF | - | 16 | TRBV7-3
CASSVDRRGNTIYF | - | 14 | TRBV11-2
CASGLVALGEGRETQYF | TRBD2 | 17 | TRBV12-5
CASSLDWGRETQYF | - | 14 | TRBV11-2
CASSLGGGGSATGELFF | - | 17 | TRBV11-3
CASSFRGRGVPTDTQYF | - | 17 | TRBV11-3
CASGLVQGADEQFF | TRBD1 | 14 | TRBV12-5
CASSKKREGQSSYEQYF | - | 17 | TRBV21-1
CASSFAGGSDNEQFF | TRBD2 | 15 | TRBV5-1
CASSQPGNYGYTF | - | 13 | TRBV7-9
CASSEFGYGNTIYF | - | 14 | TRBV2
CASSPSNTGELFF | - | 13 | TRBV5-1
CASSPALGDYTF | - | 12 | TRBV5-6
CASSPPDRVTEAFF | TRBD1 | 14 | TRBV5-4
CAIRDNPGNTIYF | - | 13 | TRBV10-3
CATSTSRASNQPQHF | - | 15 | TRBV24-1
CASRDKGVGQETQYF | - | 15 | TRBV2
CASSPDRPGNNSPLHF | - | 16 | TRBV18
CASSPPSWREGPDTQYF | TRBD2 | 17 | TRBV27
CASSLFPQETQYF | - | 13 | TRBV2
CASRGARNEQFF | - | 12 | TRBV19
CASSLLRDSLYNEQFF | - | 16 | TRBV28
CATTGQAKNEQFF | TRBD1 | 13 | TRBV24-1
CASSYRGRLAGIPYEQYF | TRBD2 | 18 | TRBV19
CSVGRRLGTEAFF | - | 13 | TRBV29-1
CSVEGQGTEAFF | TRBD1 | 12 | TRBV29-1